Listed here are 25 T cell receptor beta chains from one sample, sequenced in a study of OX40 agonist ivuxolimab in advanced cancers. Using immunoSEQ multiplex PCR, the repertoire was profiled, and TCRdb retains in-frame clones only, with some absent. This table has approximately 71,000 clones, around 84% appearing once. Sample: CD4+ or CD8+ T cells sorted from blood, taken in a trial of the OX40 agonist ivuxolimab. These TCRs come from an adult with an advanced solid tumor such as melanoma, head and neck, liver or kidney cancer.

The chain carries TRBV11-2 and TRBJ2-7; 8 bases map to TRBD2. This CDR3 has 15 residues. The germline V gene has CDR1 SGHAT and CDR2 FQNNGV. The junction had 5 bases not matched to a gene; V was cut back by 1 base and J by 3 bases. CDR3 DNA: TGTGCCAGCAGCTTAGGAGCGGGGGTGCTCTACGAGCAGTACTTC. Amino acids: CASSLGAGVLYEQYF.

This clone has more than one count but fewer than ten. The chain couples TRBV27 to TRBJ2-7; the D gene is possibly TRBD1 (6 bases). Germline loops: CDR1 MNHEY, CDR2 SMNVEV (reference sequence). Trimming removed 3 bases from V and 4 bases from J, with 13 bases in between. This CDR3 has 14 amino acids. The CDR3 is CASSFSTRGYEQYF. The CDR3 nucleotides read TGTGCCAGCAGTTTTAGTACTAGGGGGTACGAGCAGTACTTC.

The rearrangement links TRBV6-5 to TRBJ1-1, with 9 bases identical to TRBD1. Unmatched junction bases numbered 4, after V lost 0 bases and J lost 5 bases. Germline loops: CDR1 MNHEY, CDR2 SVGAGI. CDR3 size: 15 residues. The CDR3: CASSYSRTGDTEAFF. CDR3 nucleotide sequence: TGTGCCAGCAGTTACTCTCGGACAGGGGATACTGAAGCTTTCTTT.

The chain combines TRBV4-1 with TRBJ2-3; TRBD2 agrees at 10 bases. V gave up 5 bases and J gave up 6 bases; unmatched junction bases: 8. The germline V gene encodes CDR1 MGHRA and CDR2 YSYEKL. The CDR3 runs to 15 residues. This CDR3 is CASSSVAGGGDTQYF. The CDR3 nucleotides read TGCGCCAGCAGCTCCGTAGCGGGGGGCGGGGATACGCAGTATTTT.

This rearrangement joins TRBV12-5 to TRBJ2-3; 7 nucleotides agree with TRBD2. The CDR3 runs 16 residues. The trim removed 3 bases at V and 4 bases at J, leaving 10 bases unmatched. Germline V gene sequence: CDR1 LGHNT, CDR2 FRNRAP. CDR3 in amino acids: CASGFSGAGDPDTQYF. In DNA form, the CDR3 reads TGTGCTAGTGGTTTTAGTGGGGCGGGAGACCCAGATACGCAGTATTTT.

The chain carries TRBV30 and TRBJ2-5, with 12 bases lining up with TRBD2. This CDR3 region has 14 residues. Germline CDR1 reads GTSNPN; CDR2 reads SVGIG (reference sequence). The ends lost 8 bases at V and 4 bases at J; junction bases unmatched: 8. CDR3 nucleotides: TGTGCCCGATCCAAGGGACTAGCGGGAGAGACCCAGTACTTC. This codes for CARSKGLAGETQYF.

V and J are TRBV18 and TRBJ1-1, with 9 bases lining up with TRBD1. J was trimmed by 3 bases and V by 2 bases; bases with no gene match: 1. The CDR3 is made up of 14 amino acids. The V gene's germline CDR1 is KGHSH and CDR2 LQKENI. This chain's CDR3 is CASSPRTGDTEAFF. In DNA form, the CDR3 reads TGTGCCAGCTCACCAAGGACAGGGGACACTGAAGCTTTCTTT.

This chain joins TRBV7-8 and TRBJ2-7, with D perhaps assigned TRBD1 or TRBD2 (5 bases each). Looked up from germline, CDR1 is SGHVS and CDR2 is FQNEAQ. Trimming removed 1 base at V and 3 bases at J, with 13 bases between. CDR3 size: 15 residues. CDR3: CASSLVPGRSYEQYF. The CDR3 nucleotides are TGTGCCAGCAGCTTAGTCCCGGGACGGAGCTACGAGCAGTACTTC.

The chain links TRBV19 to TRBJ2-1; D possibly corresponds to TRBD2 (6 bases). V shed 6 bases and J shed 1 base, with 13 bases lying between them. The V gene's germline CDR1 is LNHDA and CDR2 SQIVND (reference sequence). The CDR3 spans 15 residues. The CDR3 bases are TGTGCCAGTAGATCGGCGGGGAGATCCTACAATGAGCAGTTCTTC. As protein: CASRSAGRSYNEQFF.

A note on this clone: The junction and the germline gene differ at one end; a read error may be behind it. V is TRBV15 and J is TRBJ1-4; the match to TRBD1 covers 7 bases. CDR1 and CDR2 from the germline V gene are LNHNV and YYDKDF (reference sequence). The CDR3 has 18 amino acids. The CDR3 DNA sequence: TGTGCCACCACCAGAACACAGGGGCTACTTTCAACTAATGAAAAACTGTTTTTT. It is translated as CATTRTQGLLSTNEKLFF.

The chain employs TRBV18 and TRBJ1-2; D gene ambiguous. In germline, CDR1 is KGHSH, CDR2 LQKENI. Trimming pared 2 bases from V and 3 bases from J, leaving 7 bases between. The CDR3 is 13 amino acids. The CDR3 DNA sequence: TGTGCCAGCTCACCATCAGAGGACTATGGCTACACCTTC. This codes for CASSPSEDYGYTF.

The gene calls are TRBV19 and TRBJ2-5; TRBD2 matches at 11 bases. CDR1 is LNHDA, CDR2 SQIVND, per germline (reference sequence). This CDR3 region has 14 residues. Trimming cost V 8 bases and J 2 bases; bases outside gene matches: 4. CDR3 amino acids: CASSRLAGQETQYF. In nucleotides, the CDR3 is TGTGCCAGTTCCAGACTAGCGGGACAAGAGACCCAGTACTTC.

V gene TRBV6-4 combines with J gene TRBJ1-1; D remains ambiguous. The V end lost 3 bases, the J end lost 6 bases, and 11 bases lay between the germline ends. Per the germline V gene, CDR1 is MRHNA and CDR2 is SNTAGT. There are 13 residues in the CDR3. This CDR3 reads CASSETGFAEAFF. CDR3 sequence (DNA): TGTGCCAGCAGTGAAACGGGGTTCGCTGAAGCTTTCTTT.

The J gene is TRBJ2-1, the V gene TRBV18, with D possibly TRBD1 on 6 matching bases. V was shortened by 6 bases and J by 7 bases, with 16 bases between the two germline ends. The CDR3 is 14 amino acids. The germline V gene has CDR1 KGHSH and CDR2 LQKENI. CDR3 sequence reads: CASSPEWTVNEQFF. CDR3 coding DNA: TGTGCCAGCTCCCCAGAATGGACAGTTAATGAGCAGTTCTTC.

This chain's CDR3 is CAICPGQGNTEAFF. DNA of the CDR3: TGTGCCATCTGTCCCGGACAGGGGAACACTGAAGCTTTCTTT. The V gene is TRBV10-3, the J gene TRBJ1-1; 8 bases line up with TRBD1. Trimming took 8 bases from V and 1 from J; bases not matched to a gene: 6. Germline-derived CDR1 and CDR2 are ENHRY and SYGVKD. The CDR3 length is 14 residues.

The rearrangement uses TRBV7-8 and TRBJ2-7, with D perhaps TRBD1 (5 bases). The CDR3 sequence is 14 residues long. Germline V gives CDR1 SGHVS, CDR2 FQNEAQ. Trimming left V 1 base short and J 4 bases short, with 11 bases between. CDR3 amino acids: CASSLGVREYEQYF. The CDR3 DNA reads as TGTGCCAGCAGCTTAGGGGTCAGGGAATACGAGCAGTACTTC. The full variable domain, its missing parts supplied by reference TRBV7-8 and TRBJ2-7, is GAGVSQSPRYKVAKRGQDVALRCDPISGHVSLFWYQQALGQGPEFLTYFQNEAQLDKSGLPSDRFFAERPEGSVSTLKIQRTQQEDSAVYLCASSLGVREYEQYFGPGTRLTVT.

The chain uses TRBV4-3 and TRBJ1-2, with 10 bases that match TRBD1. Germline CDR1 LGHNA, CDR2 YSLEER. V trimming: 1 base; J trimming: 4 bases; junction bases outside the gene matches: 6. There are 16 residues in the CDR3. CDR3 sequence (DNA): TGCGCCAGCAGCCAAGTGGGGGGACAGGGGATCTATGGCTACACCTTC. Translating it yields CASSQVGGQGIYGYTF.

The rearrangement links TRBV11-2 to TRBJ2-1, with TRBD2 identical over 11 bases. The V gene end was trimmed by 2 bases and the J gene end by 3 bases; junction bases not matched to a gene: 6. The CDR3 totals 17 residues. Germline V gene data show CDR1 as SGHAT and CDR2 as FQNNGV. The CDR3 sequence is CASSLLLAGALYNEQFF. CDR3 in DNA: TGTGCCAGCAGCTTATTACTAGCGGGGGCTCTCTACAATGAGCAGTTCTTC.

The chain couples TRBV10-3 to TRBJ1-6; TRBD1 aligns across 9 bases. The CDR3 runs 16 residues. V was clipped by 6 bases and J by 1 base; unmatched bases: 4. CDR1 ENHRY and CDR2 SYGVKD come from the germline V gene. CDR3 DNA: TGTGCCATCAGGGGGACAGGGCAATCCTATAATTCACCCCTCCACTTT. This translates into CAIRGTGQSYNSPLHF.

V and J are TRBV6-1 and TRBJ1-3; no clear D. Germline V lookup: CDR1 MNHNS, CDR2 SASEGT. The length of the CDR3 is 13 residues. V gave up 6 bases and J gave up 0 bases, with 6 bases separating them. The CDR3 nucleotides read TGTGCCAGCAGGATTTACTCTGGAAACACCATATATTTT. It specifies CASRIYSGNTIYF.

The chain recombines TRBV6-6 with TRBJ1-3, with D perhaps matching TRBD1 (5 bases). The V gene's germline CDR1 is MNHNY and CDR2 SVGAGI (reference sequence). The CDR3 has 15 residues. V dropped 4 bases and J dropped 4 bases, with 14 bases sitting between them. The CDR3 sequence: CASSFAGDLGNTIYF. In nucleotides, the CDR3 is TGTGCCAGCAGTTTCGCTGGGGACCTAGGAAACACCATATATTTT.

CDR3 sequence reads: CASSDAGTGDYEQYF. DNA for the CDR3: TGTGCCAGCAGTGACGCCGGGACAGGAGACTACGAGCAGTACTTC. J is TRBJ2-7 and V is TRBV25-1, with 8 bases lining up with TRBD1. Germline CDR1 is MGHDK and CDR2 is SYGVNS. V was pared by 3 bases and J by 3 bases, with 7 bases of the junction left unmatched. The CDR3 extends over 15 amino acids.

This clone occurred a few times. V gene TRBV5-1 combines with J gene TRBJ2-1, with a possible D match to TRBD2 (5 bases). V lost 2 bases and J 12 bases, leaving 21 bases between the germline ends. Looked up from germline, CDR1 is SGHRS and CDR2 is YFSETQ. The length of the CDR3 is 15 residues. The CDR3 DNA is TGCGCCAGCAGCTTCGGTTCTAGCTTGGACCCCTCGCAGTTCTTC. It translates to CASSFGSSLDPSQFF.

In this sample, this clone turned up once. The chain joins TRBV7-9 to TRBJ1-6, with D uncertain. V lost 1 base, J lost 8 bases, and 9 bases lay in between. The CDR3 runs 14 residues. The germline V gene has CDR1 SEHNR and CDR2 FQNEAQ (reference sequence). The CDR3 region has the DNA TGTGCCAGCAGCTTAGTGGCAGGAGATTCACCCCTCCACTTT. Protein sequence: CASSLVAGDSPLHF. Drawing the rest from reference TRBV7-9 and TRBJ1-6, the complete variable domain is DTGVSQNPRHKITKRGQNVTFRCDPISEHNRLYWYRQTLGQGPEFLTYFQNEAQLEKSRLLSDRFSAERPKGSFSTLEIQRTEQGDSAMYLCASSLVAGDSPLHFGNGTRLTVT.

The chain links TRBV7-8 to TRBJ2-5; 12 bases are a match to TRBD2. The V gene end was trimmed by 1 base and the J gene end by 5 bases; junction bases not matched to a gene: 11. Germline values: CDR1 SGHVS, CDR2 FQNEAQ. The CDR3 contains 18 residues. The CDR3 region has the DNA TGTGCCAGCAGCTTAGGGGTCTCTAGCGGGGGGGCCGGTGAGACCCAGTACTTC. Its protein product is CASSLGVSSGGAGETQYF.